A single sample is the source of the 32 T cell receptor beta chains below, sequenced in a study of low-dose radiotherapy and immunotherapy resistance in tumors. As for time point: after trial treatment. Treatment here: LDRT plus nivolumab, ipilimumab, low-dose cyclophosphamide and aspirin (RACIN trial). Priming of first-strand cDNA relied on TRAV- and TRBV-specific primers (covering alpha and beta chains). A constant-region primer paired with the V-primer adapter amplified TCRs over about 19 PCR cycles. TCRdb reanalysed the reads using MiXCR and keeps one entry per CDR3 protein. The sample yields 100,000 or so distinct CDR3 sequences, about a fifth seen once. Sample: PBMCs, taken after low-dose radiotherapy plus immunotherapy. These TCRs come from a male donor with prostate cancer.

This clonotype was observed many times. This rearrangement joins TRBV9 to TRBJ1-1; D is perhaps TRBD1 (5 bases). CDR3 length: 16 amino acids. The germline V gene encodes CDR1 SGDLS and CDR2 YYNGEE. V dropped 3 bases and J dropped 6 bases, with 21 bases sitting between them. The CDR3 protein is CASSAKLLDIGAEAFF. CDR3 in DNA: TGTGCCAGCAGCGCAAAGCTCCTGGACATCGGGGCTGAAGCTTTCTTT. The full variable domain, completed using reference TRBV9 and TRBJ1-1, is DSGVTQTPKHLITATGQRVTLRCSPRSGDLSVYWYQQSLDQGLQFLIQYYNGEERAKGNILERFSAQQFPDLHSELNLSSLELGDSALYFCASSAKLLDIGAEAFFGQGTRLTVV.

In its sample, this clonotype was seen many times. The V and J genes are TRBV6-6 and TRBJ2-1; D gene uncertain. Germline V gives CDR1 MNHNY, CDR2 SVGAGI (reference sequence). CDR3 length equals 11 residues. The V end was cut by 2 bases, the J end by 9 bases, with 5 bases between. The DNA for the CDR3 is TGTGCCAGCAGTTACGAGGCTGAGCAGTTCTTC. Translating gives CASSYEAEQFF.

This clonotype was found many times. V and J are TRBV2 and TRBJ2-7, with D perhaps being TRBD1 or TRBD2 (5 bases each). This CDR3 region has 13 residues. With 10 bases removed from V and 3 bases from J, the gap between germline ends came to 16 bases. Germline values: CDR1 SNHLY, CDR2 FYNNEI. CDR3: CATQGVGDYEQYF. Here the CDR3 DNA reads TGTGCCACCCAGGGAGTGGGGGACTACGAGCAGTACTTC.

This clonotype was counted many times. The CDR3 spells CASSPRTQETQYF. In DNA, the CDR3 is TGTGCCAGCAGCCCCCGGACACAAGAGACCCAGTACTTC. The V call is TRBV3-1, the J call TRBJ2-5; a possible D gene is TRBD1 (5 bases). This CDR3 contains 13 residues. CDR1 and CDR2 (germline): LGHDT, YNNKEL (reference sequence). With 4 bases removed from V and 2 bases from J, the gap between germline ends came to 8 bases.

V usage is TRBV28 and J usage is TRBJ2-3, with unresolved D. The V end lost 6 bases, the J end lost 0 bases, and 19 bases lay between the germline ends. The CDR3 extends over 17 amino acids. The germline gives CDR1 MDHEN, CDR2 SYDVKM. DNA for the CDR3: TGTGCCAGCAGCTTAGGGTCCCAACCCGTGAGCACAGATACGCAGTATTTT. Translated: CASSLGSQPVSTDTQYF.

Remarks on this clonotype: This likely traces to a read error, being one base from a far larger clone. V usage is TRBV13 and J usage is TRBJ2-5, with D possibly TRBD1 on 5 matching bases. V was shortened by 5 bases and J by 2 bases, with 12 bases between the two germline ends. Looked up from germline, CDR1 is PRHDT and CDR2 is FYEKMQ (reference sequence). The CDR3 extends over 14 amino acids. In nucleotides, the CDR3 is TGTGCCAGCAGCCACCGACAGATGCAAGAGACCCAGTACTTC. Translating it yields CASSHRQMQETQYF.

The rearrangement links TRBV10-3 to TRBJ1-6; D not resolved. The CDR3 length is 12 residues. Trimming took 10 bases from V and 9 from J, leaving 13 bases between them. The V gene's germline CDR1 is ENHRY and CDR2 SYGVKD. The CDR3 is CANGDRGSPLHF. DNA for the CDR3: TGTGCCAACGGAGACCGGGGTTCACCCCTCCACTTT.

This clonotype was recorded many times. This sequence joins TRBV28 and TRBJ2-5, with 10 bases identical to TRBD1. Losses at the gene ends were 6 bases for V and 5 bases for J; bases not matched to a gene: 6. The CDR3 has 14 amino acids. In germline, CDR1 is MDHEN, CDR2 SYDVKM. DNA for the CDR3: TGTGCCAGCAGGCAGGACAGGGGGTTGGAGACCCAGTACTTC. Protein: CASRQDRGLETQYF.

This clonotype was detected many times. The chain carries TRBV5-1 and TRBJ2-2; D unresolved. CDR3 length equals 13 residues. CDR1 and CDR2 from the germline V gene are SGHRS and YFSETQ. Trimming left V 4 bases short and J 3 bases short, with 7 bases between. CDR3 coding DNA: TGCGCCAGCAGCCAAGAAGACACCGGGGAGCTGTTTTTT. It is translated as CASSQEDTGELFF.

This clonotype was seen many times. CDR3 in amino acids: CASSFPRAGRSRAYEQYF. The DNA for the CDR3 is TGTGCCAGCAGCTTCCCGAGGGCGGGGCGGAGCCGAGCCTACGAGCAGTACTTC. The rearrangement links TRBV7-2 to TRBJ2-7; D possibly corresponds to TRBD2 (6 bases). This CDR3 is built from 18 residues. Between the trimmed V and J ends, which lost 3 bases and 2 bases, there was a span of 23 bases. Germline CDR1 reads SGHTA; CDR2 reads FQGNSA.

In this sample, this clonotype turned up many times. V gene TRBV11-2 combines with J gene TRBJ2-5, with D tentatively TRBD2 (5 bases). V lost 5 bases and J lost 3, with 10 bases in between. The CDR3 is 13 residues long. Germline V lookup: CDR1 SGHAT, CDR2 FQNNGV. CDR3 coding DNA: TGTGCCAGCAGCCTCGGGGAAAAAGAGACCCAGTACTTC. This encodes CASSLGEKETQYF.

The table lists this clonotype with many counts. The chain links TRBV5-1 to TRBJ2-1; no firm D call. The length of the CDR3 is 12 residues. Germline lookup yields CDR1 SGHRS and CDR2 YFSETQ. Deletions cut 2 bases from V and 4 bases from J, with 4 bases between. The DNA for the CDR3 is TGCGCCAGCAGCTTTAAGTACAATGAGCAGTTCTTC. It specifies CASSFKYNEQFF.

This clonotype has a single count. The genes are TRBV9 and TRBJ2-4, with 14 bases matching TRBD2. This CDR3 region has 16 residues. Germline values: CDR1 SGDLS, CDR2 YYNGEE. V was clipped by 2 bases and J by 6 bases; unmatched bases: 4. CDR3 sequence: CASSVGLAGDSNIQYF. The CDR3 DNA is TGTGCCAGCAGCGTGGGACTAGCGGGGGACTCAAACATTCAGTACTTC.

This clonotype was counted ten times or more. A read error may explain this, as a much larger clone is one base away. The genes are TRBV6-4 and TRBJ2-3; tentative D call: TRBD1 (5 bases). The DNA end lines up better with TRBJ1-5; the J call may be wrong. Germline-derived CDR1 and CDR2 are MRHNA and SNTAGT. The CDR3 is made up of 14 amino acids. As DNA, the CDR3 is TGTGCCAGCGGCCCGGGCGGGGACCCAGATACGCAGCATTTT. This sequence encodes CASGPGGDPDTQHF.

This clonotype showed up many times. CDR3 loop: CASSLVLAGTGNSPLHF. The CDR3 region has the DNA TGCGCCAGCAGCTTGGTGTTGGCAGGGACAGGGAATTCACCCCTCCACTTT. The chain links TRBV5-1 to TRBJ1-6; 9 positions match TRBD1. The germline V gene has CDR1 SGHRS and CDR2 YFSETQ. The trim removed 0 bases at V and 7 bases at J, leaving 8 bases unmatched. The CDR3 runs to 17 residues. Looking up the rest from reference TRBV5-1 and TRBJ1-6 gives the full variable domain: KAGVTQTPRYLIKTRGQQVTLSCSPISGHRSVSWYQQTPGQGLQFLFEYFSETQRNKGNFPGRFSGRQFSNSRSEMNVSTLELGDSALYLCASSLVLAGTGNSPLHFGNGTRLTVT.

In its sample, this clonotype was seen many times. The chain couples TRBV10-3 to TRBJ1-5; the D gene is possibly TRBD1 (5 bases). The CDR3 consists of 15 residues. Trimming left V 3 bases short and J 0 bases short, with 9 bases between. Germline V gene data show CDR1 as ENHRY and CDR2 as SYGVKD. The CDR3 nucleotides read TGTGCCATCAGTGAAGGGGCAGATAGCAATCAGCCCCAGCATTTT. Amino acids: CAISEGADSNQPQHF.

This clonotype has only a few counts. This sequence joins TRBV5-1 and TRBJ2-3, with 9 bases matching TRBD2. Germline loops: CDR1 SGHRS, CDR2 YFSETQ. This CDR3 is built from 16 residues. V lost 4 bases to trimming and J lost 7 bases; unmatched junction nucleotides: 13. CDR3 in amino acids: CASSPVWSGGLNTQYF. Written as DNA, the CDR3 is TGCGCCAGCAGCCCCGTGTGGAGCGGGGGGCTGAATACGCAGTATTTT.

This clonotype was observed at least ten times. The chain carries TRBV3-1 and TRBJ2-1, with 11 bases lining up with TRBD2. The CDR3 spans 15 residues. Germline V gene sequence: CDR1 LGHDT, CDR2 YNNKEL (reference sequence). J lost 7 bases, V lost 1 base, and 3 bases had no gene match. This chain's CDR3 is CASSQGSGGGNEQFF. CDR3 sequence (DNA): TGTGCCAGCAGCCAAGGTAGCGGGGGGGGGAATGAGCAGTTCTTC.

Remarks on this clonotype: A much larger clone is a single base away; this may be a read error. V is TRBV19 and J is TRBJ2-7; D unresolved. Germline V CDR1 and CDR2: LNHDA, SQIVND (reference sequence). This CDR3 is built from 14 residues. CDR3 nucleotides: TGTGGCAGTAGTATAGATTCAGAAACCTACGAGCAGTACTTC. Its protein product is CGSSIDSETYEQYF.

This clonotype was observed at least ten times. The chain joins TRBV5-1 to TRBJ2-2, with D perhaps matching TRBD1 (6 bases). Trimming removed 5 bases at V and 0 bases at J, with 11 bases between. The CDR3 is 15 residues long. Germline lookup yields CDR1 SGHRS and CDR2 YFSETQ. CDR3 loop: CASSVTGSNTGELFF. DNA of the CDR3: TGCGCCAGCAGTGTGACAGGATCGAACACCGGGGAGCTGTTTTTT.

The rearrangement joins TRBV28 to TRBJ2-7; TRBD1 might be the D (6 bases). Trimming stripped 3 bases from V and 2 bases from J, with 14 bases between. The CDR3 contains 15 residues. Germline assignment: CDR1 MDHEN and CDR2 SYDVKM. CDR3 protein: CASSFVGATPYEQYF. The CDR3 nucleotides are TGTGCCAGCAGTTTTGTGGGGGCGACCCCCTACGAGCAGTACTTC. Together with reference TRBV28 and TRBJ2-7, the CDR3 gives the full variable domain: DVKVTQSSRYLVKRTGEKVFLECVQDMDHENMFWYRQDPGLGLRLIYFSYDVKMKEKGDIPEGYSVSREKKERFSLILESASTNQTSMYLCASSFVGATPYEQYFGPGTRLTVT.

This clonotype showed up many times. The V and J genes are TRBV14 and TRBJ2-1, with unresolved D. The CDR3 sequence is 11 residues long. Trimming took 5 bases from V and 5 from J, leaving 4 bases between them. Per germline, CDR1 SGHDN and CDR2 FVKESK. CDR3: CASSSNNEQFF. DNA of the CDR3: TGTGCCAGCAGCTCAAACAATGAGCAGTTCTTC.

Details on this clonotype: This is likely an artifact of a read error, given a far larger clone one base away. The V gene is TRBV13, the J gene TRBJ1-5, with TRBD1 as a possible D gene (5 bases). Trimming cost V 6 bases and J 6 bases, with 12 bases left between them. The CDR3 covers 13 residues. CDR1 and CDR2 from the germline V gene are PRHDT and FYEKMQ (reference sequence). The CDR3 DNA reads as TGTGCCAGCAGTGTGGCAGGGAGTCAGCCCCAGCATTTT. Its translation is CASSVAGSQPQHF.

Only a few counts were recorded for this clonotype. The chain employs TRBV6-6 and TRBJ1-3; D is unresolved. V was pared by 5 bases and J by 0 bases, with 14 bases between. The CDR3 spans 16 residues. Germline lookup yields CDR1 MNHNY and CDR2 SVGAGI (reference sequence). This CDR3 reads CASSAEGARSGNTIYF. The CDR3, as DNA: TGTGCCAGCAGTGCGGAGGGCGCACGCTCTGGAAACACCATATATTTT.

The rearrangement uses TRBV20-1 and TRBJ2-3, with TRBD2 identical over 8 bases. The germline V gene encodes CDR1 DFQATT and CDR2 SNEGSKA (reference sequence). V was clipped by 0 bases and J by 4 bases; unmatched bases: 6. The CDR3 totals 15 residues. The CDR3 is CSARDRAGGSDTQYF. The DNA of the CDR3 is TGCAGTGCTAGAGATCGGGCGGGGGGATCAGATACGCAGTATTTT.

Note on this clonotype: A far larger clone is only one base removed, so a read error is likely. V gene TRBV5-1 combines with J gene TRBJ2-5, with 8 bases fitting TRBD2. In germline, CDR1 is SGHRS, CDR2 YFSETQ. V lost 4 bases and J lost 11; bases outside the gene matches: 19. This CDR3 is 16 amino acids long. CDR3 DNA: TGCGCCAGCAGCCCTGGAGGGACTAGTCTTGTCTATGAGCAGTACTTC. Amino acids: CASSPGGTSLVYEQYF. Variable domain in full (rest from reference TRBV5-1 and TRBJ2-5): KAGVTQTPRYLIKTRGQQVTLSCSPISGHRSVSWYQQTPGQGLQFLFEYFSETQRNKGNFPGRFSGRQFSNSRSEMNVSTLELGDSALYLCASSPGGTSLVYEQYFGPGTRLLVL.

This clonotype was recorded at least ten times. This chain joins TRBV29-1 and TRBJ2-5, with D uncertain. CDR1 is SQVTM and CDR2 is ANQGSEA in the germline V gene. Trimming took off 3 bases at V and 5 bases at J, with 7 bases between the two ends. The CDR3 extends over 11 amino acids. The CDR3 is CSVDSPETQYF. The CDR3 nucleotides read TGCAGCGTTGACTCCCCGGAGACCCAGTACTTC. Together with reference TRBV29-1 and TRBJ2-5, the CDR3 gives the full variable domain: SAVISQKPSRDICQRGTSLTIQCQVDSQVTMMFWYRQQPGQSLTLIATANQGSEATYESGFVIDKFPISRPNLTFSTLTVSNMSPEDSSIYLCSVDSPETQYFGPGTRLLVL.

V gene TRBV23-1 combines with J gene TRBJ2-7; 10 bases line up with TRBD2. TRBV23-1 is recorded as an ORF, its role being uncertain. The CDR3 consists of 15 residues. V shed 0 bases, J shed 4 bases, and the junction held 3 bases outside the gene matches. The CDR3 DNA is TGCGCCAGCAGTCAATCCCTAGCGGGGGTATACGAGCAGTACTTC. Its translation: CASSQSLAGVYEQYF.

V is TRBV6-6 and J is TRBJ2-2, with D unclear. Germline V lookup: CDR1 MNHNY, CDR2 SVGAGI (reference sequence). The CDR3 length is 10 residues. The V end was cut by 11 bases, the J end by 9 bases, with 10 bases between. Here the CDR3 reads CAAGWRELFF. The DNA for the CDR3 is TGTGCCGCTGGCTGGCGGGAGCTGTTTTTT.

This rearrangement joins TRBV5-6 to TRBJ1-5; no firm D call. Per the germline V gene, CDR1 is SGHDT and CDR2 is YYEEEE. V was pared by 3 bases and J by 3 bases, with 13 bases between. CDR3 length equals 15 residues. CDR3: CASSSQNTANQPQHF. DNA for the CDR3: TGTGCCAGCAGCTCACAGAACACCGCCAATCAGCCCCAGCATTTT.

This clonotype was seen repeatedly, ten times or more. The V gene is TRBV12-3 or TRBV12-4, the J gene TRBJ2-1, with D perhaps TRBD1 or TRBD2 (7 bases each). The V end lost 7 bases, the J end lost 2 bases, and 15 bases lay between the germline ends. The length of the CDR3 is 15 residues. The CDR3: CASIPTGRAYNEQFF. Written as DNA, the CDR3 is TGTGCCAGCATACCGACAGGGAGGGCCTACAATGAGCAGTTCTTC.

This clonotype was found many times. This rearrangement joins TRBV12-3 or TRBV12-4 to TRBJ2-3; D is possibly TRBD2 (6 bases). This CDR3 is built from 15 residues. The germline V and J ends were trimmed by 8 bases and 0 bases, with 15 bases remaining between them. CDR3 sequence reads: CASGGTGTSTDTQYF. The CDR3 region has the DNA TGTGCCAGCGGGGGGACCGGTACTAGCACAGATACGCAGTATTTT.